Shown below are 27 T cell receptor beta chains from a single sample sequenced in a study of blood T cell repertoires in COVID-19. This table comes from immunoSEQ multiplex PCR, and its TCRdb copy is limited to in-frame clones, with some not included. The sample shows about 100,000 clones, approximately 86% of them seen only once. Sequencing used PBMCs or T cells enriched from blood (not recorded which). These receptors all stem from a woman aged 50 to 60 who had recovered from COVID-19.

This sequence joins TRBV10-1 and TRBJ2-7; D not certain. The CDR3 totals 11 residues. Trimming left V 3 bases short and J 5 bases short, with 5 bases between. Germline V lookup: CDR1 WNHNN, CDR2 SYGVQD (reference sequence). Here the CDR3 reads CASSDSDEQYF. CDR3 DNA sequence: TGCGCCAGCAGTGATAGTGACGAGCAGTACTTC.

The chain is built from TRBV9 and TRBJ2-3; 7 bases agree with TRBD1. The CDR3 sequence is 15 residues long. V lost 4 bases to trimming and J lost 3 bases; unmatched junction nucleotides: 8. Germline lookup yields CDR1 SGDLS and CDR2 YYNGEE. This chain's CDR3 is CASSRQGSRTDTQYF. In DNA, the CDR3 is TGTGCCAGCAGCCGACAGGGAAGTCGGACAGATACGCAGTATTTT.

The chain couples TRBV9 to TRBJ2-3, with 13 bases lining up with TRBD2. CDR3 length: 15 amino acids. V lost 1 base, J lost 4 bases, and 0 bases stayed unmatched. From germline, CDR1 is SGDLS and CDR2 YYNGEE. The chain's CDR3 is CASSVTSGRADTQYF. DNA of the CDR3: TGTGCCAGCAGCGTAACTAGCGGGAGGGCAGATACGCAGTATTTT.

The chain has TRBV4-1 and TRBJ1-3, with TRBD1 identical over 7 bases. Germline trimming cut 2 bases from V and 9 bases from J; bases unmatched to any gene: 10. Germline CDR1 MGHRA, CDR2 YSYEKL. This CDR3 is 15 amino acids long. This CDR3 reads CASSQIDVRGRTIYF. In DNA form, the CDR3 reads TGCGCCAGCAGCCAAATTGACGTTAGGGGGCGCACCATATATTTT.

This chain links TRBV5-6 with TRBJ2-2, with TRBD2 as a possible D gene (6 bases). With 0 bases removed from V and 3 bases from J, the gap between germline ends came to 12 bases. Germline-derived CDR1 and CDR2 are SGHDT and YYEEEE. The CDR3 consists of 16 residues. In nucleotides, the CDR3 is TGTGCCAGCAGCTTGGCGGCGGGGACGCACACCGGGGAGCTGTTTTTT. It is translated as CASSLAAGTHTGELFF.

CDR3 bases: TGTGCCAGCAGTGTCAAGGACACCGAGCAGTACTTC. Its translation: CASSVKDTEQYF. The chain is built from TRBV2 and TRBJ2-7; tentative D call: TRBD1 (5 bases). V was cut by 4 bases and J by 6 bases, with 10 bases left in between. CDR3 length: 12 amino acids. The germline gives CDR1 SNHLY, CDR2 FYNNEI.

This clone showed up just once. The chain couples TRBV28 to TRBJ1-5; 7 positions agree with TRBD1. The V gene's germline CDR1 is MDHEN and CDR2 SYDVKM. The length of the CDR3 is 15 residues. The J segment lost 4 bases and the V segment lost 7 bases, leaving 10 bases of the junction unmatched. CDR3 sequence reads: CASTGGGAVNQPQHF. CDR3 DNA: TGTGCCAGCACAGGGGGAGGAGCGGTTAATCAGCCCCAGCATTTT.

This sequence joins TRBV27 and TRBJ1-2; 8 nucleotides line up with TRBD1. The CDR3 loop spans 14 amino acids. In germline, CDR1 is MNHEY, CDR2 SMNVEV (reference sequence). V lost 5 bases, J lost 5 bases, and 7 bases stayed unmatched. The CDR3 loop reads CASSRTGFSYGYTF. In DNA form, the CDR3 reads TGTGCCAGCAGTAGGACAGGGTTCTCATATGGCTACACCTTC.

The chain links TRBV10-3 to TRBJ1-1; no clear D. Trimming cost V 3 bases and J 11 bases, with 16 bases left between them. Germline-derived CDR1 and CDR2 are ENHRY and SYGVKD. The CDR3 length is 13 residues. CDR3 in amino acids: CAISESIEREAFF. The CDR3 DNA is TGTGCCATCAGTGAAAGTATTGAGAGGGAGGCTTTCTTT.

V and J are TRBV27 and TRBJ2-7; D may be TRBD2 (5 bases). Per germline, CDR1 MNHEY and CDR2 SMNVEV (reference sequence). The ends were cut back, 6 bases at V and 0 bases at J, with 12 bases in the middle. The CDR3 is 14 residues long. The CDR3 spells CASSLSGFSYEQYF. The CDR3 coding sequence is TGTGCCAGCAGCCTTTCGGGATTCTCCTACGAGCAGTACTTC.

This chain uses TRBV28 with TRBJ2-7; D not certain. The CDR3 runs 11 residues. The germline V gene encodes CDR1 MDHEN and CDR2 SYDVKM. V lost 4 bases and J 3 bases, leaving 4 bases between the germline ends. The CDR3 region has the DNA TGTGCCAGCAGTTCACACTACGAGCAGTACTTC. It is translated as CASSSHYEQYF.

The CDR3 DNA is TGCAGCGCCCCATTCGGGGGATGGTCCTACAATGAGCAGTTCTTC. Translated: CSAPFGGWSYNEQFF. The rearrangement links TRBV29-1 to TRBJ2-1; maybe TRBD2 (6 bases). The germline V gene has CDR1 SQVTM and CDR2 ANQGSEA. The CDR3 totals 15 residues. V was pared by 7 bases and J by 1 base, with 17 bases between.

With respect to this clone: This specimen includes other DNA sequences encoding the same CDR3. CDR3 residues: CASSSQGNQPQHF. The DNA for the CDR3 is TGTGCCAGCAGTTCACAGGGGAATCAGCCCCAGCATTTT. The chain employs TRBV6-5 and TRBJ1-5, with 7 positions matching TRBD1. Per germline, CDR1 MNHEY and CDR2 SVGAGI. V gave up 4 bases and J gave up 4 bases; unmatched junction bases: 1. The CDR3 loop spans 13 amino acids.

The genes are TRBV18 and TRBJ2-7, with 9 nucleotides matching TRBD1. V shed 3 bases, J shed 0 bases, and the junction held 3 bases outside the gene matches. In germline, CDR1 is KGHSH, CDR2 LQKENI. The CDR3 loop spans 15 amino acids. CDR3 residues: CASSPGQGSSYEQYF. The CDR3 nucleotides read TGTGCCAGCTCACCGGGACAGGGCAGCTCCTACGAGCAGTACTTC.

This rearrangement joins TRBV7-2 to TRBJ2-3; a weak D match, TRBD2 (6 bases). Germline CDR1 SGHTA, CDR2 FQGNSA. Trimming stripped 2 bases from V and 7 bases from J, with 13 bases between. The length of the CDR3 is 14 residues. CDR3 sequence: CASSLMASANTQYF. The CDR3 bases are TGTGCCAGCAGCTTAATGGCTAGCGCGAATACGCAGTATTTT.

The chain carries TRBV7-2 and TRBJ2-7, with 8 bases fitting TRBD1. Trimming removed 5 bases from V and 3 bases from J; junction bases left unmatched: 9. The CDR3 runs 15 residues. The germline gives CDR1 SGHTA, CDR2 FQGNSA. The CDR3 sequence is CASSVQGESVYEQYF. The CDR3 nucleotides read TGTGCCAGCAGCGTACAGGGGGAATCAGTCTACGAGCAGTACTTC.

The CDR3 reads CASSPSLSVEGLGEQYF. As DNA, the CDR3 is TGTGCCAGCAGCCCGTCCCTATCTGTTGAGGGACTTGGGGAGCAGTACTTC. The chain is built from TRBV5-4 and TRBJ2-7, with D perhaps TRBD2 (6 bases). CDR3 length: 17 amino acids. Deletions cut 4 bases from V and 7 bases from J, with 27 bases between. Germline V lookup: CDR1 SGHNT, CDR2 YYREEE (reference sequence). The whole variable domain, remainder taken from reference TRBV5-4 and TRBJ2-7, is ETGVTQSPTHLIKTRGQQVTLRCSSQSGHNTVSWYQQALGQGPQFIFQYYREEENGRGNFPPRFSGLQFPNYSSELNVNALELDDSALYLCASSPSLSVEGLGEQYFGPGTRLTVT.

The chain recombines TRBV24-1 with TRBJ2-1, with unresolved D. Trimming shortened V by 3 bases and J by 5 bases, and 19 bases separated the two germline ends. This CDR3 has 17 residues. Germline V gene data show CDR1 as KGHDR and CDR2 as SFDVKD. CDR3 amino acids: CATSDPLVGVADNEQFF. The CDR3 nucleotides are TGTGCCACCAGTGATCCCCTGGTCGGCGTAGCAGACAATGAGCAGTTCTTC.

The CDR3 DNA reads as TGTGCCAGTAGTATAACAGGGAACTATGGCTACACCTTC. Translating gives CASSITGNYGYTF. The chain combines TRBV19 with TRBJ1-2; D may be TRBD1 (6 bases). The CDR3 is 13 residues long. Germline V gives CDR1 LNHDA, CDR2 SQIVND (reference sequence). V was trimmed by 2 bases and J by 2 bases, leaving 6 bases between them.

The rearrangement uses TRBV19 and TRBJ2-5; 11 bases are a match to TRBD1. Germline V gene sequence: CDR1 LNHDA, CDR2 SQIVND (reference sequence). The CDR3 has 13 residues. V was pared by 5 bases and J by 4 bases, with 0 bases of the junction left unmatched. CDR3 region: CASSGQGAETQYF. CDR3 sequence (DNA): TGTGCCAGTAGTGGACAGGGGGCAGAGACCCAGTACTTC.

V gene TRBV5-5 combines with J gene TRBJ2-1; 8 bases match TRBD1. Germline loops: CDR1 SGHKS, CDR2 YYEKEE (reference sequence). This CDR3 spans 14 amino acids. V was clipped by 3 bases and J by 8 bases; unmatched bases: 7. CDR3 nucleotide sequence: TGTGCCAGCAGCTCCCAGGACAGGGTCGATGAGCAGTTCTTC. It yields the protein CASSSQDRVDEQFF.

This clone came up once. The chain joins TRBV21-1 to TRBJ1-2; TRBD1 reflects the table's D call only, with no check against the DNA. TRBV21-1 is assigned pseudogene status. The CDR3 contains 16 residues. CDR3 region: CASSHRTGLSGYGYTF. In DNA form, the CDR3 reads TGTGCCAGCAGCCATCGAACAGGCCTCTCTGGCTATGGCTACACCTTC.

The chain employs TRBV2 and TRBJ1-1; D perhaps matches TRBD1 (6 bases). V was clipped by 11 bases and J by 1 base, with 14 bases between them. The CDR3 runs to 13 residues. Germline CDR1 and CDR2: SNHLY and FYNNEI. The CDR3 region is CAGSTDRNTEAFF. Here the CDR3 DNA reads TGTGCCGGATCGACGGACAGGAACACTGAAGCTTTCTTT. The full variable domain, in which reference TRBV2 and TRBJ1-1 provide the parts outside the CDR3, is EPEVTQTPSHQVTQMGQEVILRCVPISNHLYFYWYRQILGQKVEFLVSFYNNEISEKSEIFDDQFSVERPDGSNFTLKIRSTKLEDSAMYFCAGSTDRNTEAFFGQGTRLTVV.

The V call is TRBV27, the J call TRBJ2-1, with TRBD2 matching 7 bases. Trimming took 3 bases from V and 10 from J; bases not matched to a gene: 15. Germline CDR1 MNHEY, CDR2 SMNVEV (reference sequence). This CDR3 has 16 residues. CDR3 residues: CASSLRETSTIGEQFF. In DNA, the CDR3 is TGTGCCAGCAGTTTGCGAGAGACTAGCACAATTGGGGAGCAGTTCTTC.

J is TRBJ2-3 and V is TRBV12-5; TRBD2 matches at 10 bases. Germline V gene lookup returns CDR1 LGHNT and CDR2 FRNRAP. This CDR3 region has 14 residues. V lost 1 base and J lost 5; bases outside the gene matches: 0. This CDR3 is CASGLGLAGDTQYF. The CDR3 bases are TGTGCTAGTGGTTTGGGACTAGCGGGAGATACGCAGTATTTT. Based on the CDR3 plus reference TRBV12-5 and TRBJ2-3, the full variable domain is DARVTQTPRHKVTEMGQEVTMRCQPILGHNTVFWYRQTMMQGLELLAYFRNRAPLDDSGMPKDRFSAEMPDATLATLKIQPSEPRDSAVYFCASGLGLAGDTQYFGPGTRLTVL.

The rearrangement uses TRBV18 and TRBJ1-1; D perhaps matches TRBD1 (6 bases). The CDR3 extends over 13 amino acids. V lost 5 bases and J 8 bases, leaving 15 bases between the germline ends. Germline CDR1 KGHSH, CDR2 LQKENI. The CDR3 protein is CASSAGTNREAFF. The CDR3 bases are TGTGCCAGCTCAGCCGGGACAAATAGGGAAGCTTTCTTT.

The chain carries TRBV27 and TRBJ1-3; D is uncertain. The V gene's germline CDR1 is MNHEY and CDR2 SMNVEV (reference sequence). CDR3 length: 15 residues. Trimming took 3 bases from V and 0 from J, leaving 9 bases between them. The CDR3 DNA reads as TGTGCCAGCAGTTTGGACTTTAGCTCTGGAAACACCATATATTTT. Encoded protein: CASSLDFSSGNTIYF.